This T cell receptor (beta chain) was recorded in a study of T cells in pancreatic ductal adenocarcinoma. Profiling relied on immunoSEQ multiplex PCR, and the TCRdb table lists in-frame clones only, not all of them. The repertoire holds more than 85,000 clones, with about 95% as singletons. The selected patients with pancreatic ductal adenocarcinoma had surgery but no neoadjuvant therapy. The sequencing sample was made of PBMCs. The sequence was collected from a human donor with pancreatic ductal adenocarcinoma.

CDR3 DNA sequence: TGTGCCAGCAGCTTACTACCGGGACTAGCGGGAGGGCCCGGTACGCAGTATTTT. It codes for CASSLLPGLAGGPGTQYF. The chain couples TRBV7-8 to TRBJ2-3; 16 bases align to TRBD2. Germline V lookup: CDR1 SGHVS, CDR2 FQNEAQ. The CDR3 is made up of 18 amino acids. J lost 8 bases, V lost 2 bases, and 10 bases had no gene match.